These T cell receptor beta chains were read from a single sample in a study of OX40 agonist ivuxolimab in advanced cancers. Only in-frame clones appear in the TCRdb table, and some are missing; sequencing was by immunoSEQ multiplex PCR. The table lists 50,000 to 75,000 clones, roughly 87% of them singletons, with less than 0.4% in the top ten. The material sequenced was CD4+ or CD8+ T cells sorted from blood, taken in a trial of the OX40 agonist ivuxolimab. The receptors stem from an adult with an advanced solid tumor such as melanoma, head and neck, liver or kidney cancer. CDR3s include the opening cysteine and the closing phenylalanine or tryptophan. Not all rows give a size; the values are once, few, many and, for expanded clones, a class.

cdr3_aa	j_call	clone_size	v_call
CASSFDTRGLGGYTF	TRBJ1-2	.	TRBV27
CASSRIGTDTQYF	TRBJ2-3	.	TRBV27
CASSPGTVGRQPQHF	TRBJ1-5	.	TRBV19
CASSSSSYEQYF	TRBJ2-7	.	TRBV7-3
CASSYGRRLNTEAFF	TRBJ1-1	.	TRBV6-6
CASSQPLLAGGSSTDTQYF	TRBJ2-3	.	TRBV4-1
CASSEEGRYGYTF	TRBJ1-2	.	TRBV25-1
CASSKGQGGANQPQHF	TRBJ1-5	.	TRBV4-1
CASSSSGGDNEQFF	TRBJ2-1	.	TRBV10-2
CASSPPSGATGTQYF	TRBJ2-5	once	TRBV6-5
CASSGGLAGGLGANEQFF	TRBJ2-1	.	TRBV2
CASSPLRAGTGVVNTEAFF	TRBJ1-1	.	TRBV18
CASNQGQVFTEAFF	TRBJ1-1	.	TRBV6-5
CASSLEAGSTQPQHF	TRBJ1-5	.	TRBV5-1
CASSPGQGDSNQPQHF	TRBJ1-5	.	TRBV4-2
CASSSGQENIQYF	TRBJ2-4	.	TRBV11-3
CASSVGASGSTDTQYF	TRBJ2-3	.	TRBV9
CASSGGTGFEKLFF	TRBJ1-4	once	TRBV25-1
CSVGARDSSSGANVLTF	TRBJ2-6	.	TRBV29-1
CASSHFGGGALGSYNEQFF	TRBJ2-1	.	TRBV4-1
CASSSTGVNGYTF	TRBJ1-2	.	TRBV7-2
CASSNSGGASNGELFF	TRBJ2-2	.	TRBV7-2
CASSPTRDARETQYF	TRBJ2-5	.	TRBV27
CASSLDGRPNTEAFF	TRBJ1-1	.	TRBV5-1
CASSLVGDRATEAFF	TRBJ1-1	.	TRBV5-1
CASSYSGGLNTEAFF	TRBJ1-1	.	TRBV11-2
CASSFRGKDNEQFF	TRBJ2-1	many	TRBV5-1
CASSYTYEQYF	TRBJ2-7	.	TRBV6-1
CASSESGGRGDQPQHF	TRBJ1-5	.	TRBV25-1
CASSADNFGTEAFF	TRBJ1-1	.	TRBV9
CASGDRAGTEAFF	TRBJ1-1	once	TRBV2
CASSSRVSGEQYF	TRBJ2-7	many	TRBV7-2
CASRDRGQETQYF	TRBJ2-5	.	TRBV2
CASSFGDRDYGYTF	TRBJ1-2	.	TRBV5-1
CASSLLGGSGNTIYF	TRBJ1-3	few	TRBV5-5
CASSFTSGGDEQYF	TRBJ2-7	.	TRBV5-6
CASSGTSGYYEQYF	TRBJ2-7	.	TRBV7-8
CASSPGQGTYGYTF	TRBJ1-2	.	TRBV7-6
CASSLENRGKGGYTF	TRBJ1-2	.	TRBV7-9
CASSLDTRRDSPLHF	TRBJ1-6	.	TRBV5-4
CASSPRTGGLTDTQYF	TRBJ2-3	.	TRBV5-1
CASSRLGDTDTQYF	TRBJ2-3	.	TRBV18
CASSSPPRQYF	TRBJ2-3	few	TRBV7-2
CASSPGGGGSEYNEQFF	TRBJ2-1	.	TRBV5-1